These T cell receptor beta chains were read from a single sample in a study of T cells in localized non-small cell lung cancer. The method was immunoSEQ multiplex PCR; TCRdb's version includes in-frame clones alone and lacks a portion of them. The table records around 91,000 clones, around 90% of them present only once. This specimen consisted of peripheral blood, obtained before any cancer treatment. The receptors were sampled from a man between 40 and 70 years old with stage I squamous cell lung carcinoma. The CDR3 runs from the conserved cysteine through the conserved F or W. D genes are given only for firm matches. Size values are once, few and many counts, or a class for expanded clones, and some rows have none.

d_gene,abundance,j_gene,v_gene,CDR3nt,CDR3aa
TRBD1,.,TRBJ2-7,TRBV5-1,TGCGCCAGCAGCGCACCCGGGACAGGGGGCTACGAGCAGTACTTC,CASSAPGTGGYEQYF
.,.,TRBJ2-2,TRBV27,TGTGCCAGCAGGATACAGTCGTTCACCGGGGAGCTGTTTTTT,CASRIQSFTGELFF
TRBD1,.,TRBJ2-3,TRBV10-1,TGCGCCAGCAGCCCAGGGGGGACAGGGGCAGATACGCAGTATTTT,CASSPGGTGADTQYF
.,.,TRBJ1-3,TRBV6-5,TGTGCCAGCAGTTACTCGAGACAGTCTTCTGGAAACACCATATATTTT,CASSYSRQSSGNTIYF
.,.,TRBJ2-1,TRBV19,TGTGCCAGTAGTATATCGGTTTGGGATGAGCAGTTCTTC,CASSISVWDEQFF
.,.,TRBJ1-1,TRBV6-1,TGTGCCAGCAGTGCAAGGGTGAACACTGAAGCTTTCTTT,CASSARVNTEAFF
TRBD1,.,TRBJ1-2,TRBV18,TGTGCCAGCTCGGCCGGGACAGGTTCTTATGGCTACACCTTC,CASSAGTGSYGYTF
.,.,TRBJ1-5,TRBV28,TGTGCCAGCAGTTTACAGGGAAGAGATGATCAGCCCCAGCATTTT,CASSLQGRDDQPQHF
.,.,TRBJ2-1,TRBV18,TGTGCCAGCTCACCACCGGAGCTCGGGGGCAATGAGCAGTTCTTC,CASSPPELGGNEQFF
.,once,TRBJ2-2,TRBV18,TGTGCCAGCTCACCCCAAAAAGACAGCACCGGGGAGCTGTTTTTT,CASSPQKDSTGELFF
.,.,TRBJ1-4,TRBV29-1,TGCAGCGTTCTAACTGAAAAACTGTTTTTT,CSVLTEKLFF
.,once,TRBJ2-7,TRBV5-5,TGTGCCAGCAGCTTACAGGCAGGGGCCAACGAGCAGTACTTC,CASSLQAGANEQYF
.,few,TRBJ1-1,TRBV2,TGTGCCAGCAGTGCTGAGAACACTGAAGCTTTCTTT,CASSAENTEAFF
TRBD2,.,TRBJ2-1,TRBV27,TGTGCCAGCAGTTCATCAGTAGCGGGGTCACGGGGGAATGAGCAGTTCTTC,CASSSSVAGSRGNEQFF
.,.,TRBJ2-7,TRBV28,TGTGCCAGCAGCTCGGACGGGGGCCGAGAGCAGTACTTC,CASSSDGGREQYF
.,.,TRBJ2-1,TRBV10-2,TGCGCCAGCAGCCCCCAGGGGAGCTCCTACAATGAGCAGTTCTTC,CASSPQGSSYNEQFF
TRBD1,.,TRBJ2-2,TRBV5-4,TGTGCCAGCAGCCCCCGGGACAGGGCGAACACCGGGGAGCTGTTTTTT,CASSPRDRANTGELFF
.,.,TRBJ2-3,TRBV6-5,TGTGCCAGCAGTTACTCATGGCAGCCAGAAAGGAATACGCAGTATTTT,CASSYSWQPERNTQYF
.,.,TRBJ1-5,TRBV2,TGTGCCAGCAGGGCGGGACACATAATTAATCAGCCCCAGCATTTT,CASRAGHIINQPQHF
.,.,TRBJ1-5,TRBV4-1,TGCGCCAGCAGGAGTCTGGGGGGATTCAATCAGCCCCAGCATTTT,CASRSLGGFNQPQHF
TRBD1,.,TRBJ2-7,TRBV5-1,TGCGCCAGCAGCTTTCCTGGGAACAGGGGGCAAGGAGAGCAGTACTTC,CASSFPGNRGQGEQYF
.,.,TRBJ1-1,TRBV20-1,TGCAGTGCTCCTCAGTGGTCTGAAGCTTTCTTT,CSAPQWSEAFF
.,.,TRBJ2-3,TRBV6-5,TGTGCCAGCAGCTTTGGTAGGGGTGGGACGCAGTATTTT,CASSFGRGGTQYF
.,.,TRBJ1-2,TRBV19,TGTGCCAGTAGTATATCGGCGGAGGTCGGTGGCTACACCTTC,CASSISAEVGGYTF
.,.,TRBJ2-1,TRBV6-1,TGTGCCAGCCGGACTCCCCGCTCCTACAATGAGCAGTTCTTC,CASRTPRSYNEQFF
TRBD2,.,TRBJ2-2,TRBV4-3,TGCGCCAGCAGCCAAGAGGGACTAGGGGGTACCGGGGAGCTGTTTTTT,CASSQEGLGGTGELFF
.,.,TRBJ1-1,TRBV6-1,TGTGCCAGCAGGACGACAGTGAACACTGAAGCTTTCTTT,CASRTTVNTEAFF
TRBD1,few,TRBJ1-2,TRBV7-9,TGTGCCAGCAGCTTAATGGGGGGACAGGGGTGGCATGGCTACACCTTC,CASSLMGGQGWHGYTF
TRBD1,.,TRBJ1-2,TRBV7-2,TGTGCCAGCAGCTTAGTCGCAGGGGGTGATTATGGCTACACCTTC,CASSLVAGGDYGYTF
.,few,TRBJ1-1,TRBV2,TGTGCCAGCAGTGAAGGACTTCTGTTGGGCACTGAAGCTTTCTTT,CASSEGLLLGTEAFF
.,.,TRBJ1-4,TRBV5-1,TGCGCCAGCAGAGGGTCGCCCGTGGATAATGAAAAACTGTTTTTT,CASRGSPVDNEKLFF
.,.,TRBJ2-7,TRBV5-6,TGTGCCAGCAGCTCCCGGTCCGCCAAAGACTACGAGCAGTACTTC,CASSSRSAKDYEQYF
.,.,TRBJ1-5,TRBV19,TGTGCCAGTAGTATAGGAGGGGATGGGCCCCAGCATTTT,CASSIGGDGPQHF
.,few,TRBJ1-5,TRBV10-3,TGTGCCACCCACTTCGATCGAAATCAGCCCCAGCATTTT,CATHFDRNQPQHF
.,.,TRBJ2-2,TRBV7-3,TGTGCCAGCAGCTTAAAGCAGGGAGAGAACACCGGGGAGCTGTTTTTT,CASSLKQGENTGELFF
.,.,TRBJ2-7,TRBV2,TGTGCCAGCACTATGGACGTTTCCTACGAGCAGTACTTC,CASTMDVSYEQYF
.,.,TRBJ1-4,TRBV7-9,TGTGCCAGCAGCTTAACTGAAAAACTGTTTTTT,CASSLTEKLFF
.,once,TRBJ2-7,TRBV4-2,TGTGCCAGCAGCCAGGCGGGTGGGCAGGGACCCTACGAGCAGTACTTC,CASSQAGGQGPYEQYF
TRBD1,.,TRBJ1-1,TRBV5-1,TGCGCCAGCAGCTTGGGGACAGGCGTAACGAACACTGAAGCTTTCTTT,CASSLGTGVTNTEAFF
.,once,TRBJ1-1,TRBV5-1,TGCGCCAGCAGGACAGGAAACACTGAAGCTTTCTTT,CASRTGNTEAFF
.,.,TRBJ1-2,TRBV7-2,TGTGCCAGCAGCTTAGTTTCCTGGGATGACTATGGCTACACCTTC,CASSLVSWDDYGYTF
.,.,TRBJ1-1,TRBV6-5,TGTGCCAGCAGTTTAGACTTGAACACTGAAGCTTTCTTT,CASSLDLNTEAFF
.,once,TRBJ2-1,TRBV5-4,TGTGCCAGCAGCGATGCCGGCCGTGGGCAGTTCTTC,CASSDAGRGQFF
.,.,TRBJ2-1,TRBV7-2,TGTGCCAGCAGCGCCACAGGGTACGAGCAGTTCTTC,CASSATGYEQFF